The sequence of this TCR beta chain was determined in a study of blood T cell repertoires in COVID-19. At the level of the study: Acute and convalescent COVID-19 specimens originated in the United States, Italy and Spain. Sources were T cells, B-cell-depleted T cells, or PBMCs; the material itself was cDNA or gDNA.

Authors' processing steps: Amplification with reference gene primers provided the estimates of nucleated cell counts. Produced via immunoSEQ multiplex PCR; TCRdb's table is partial and in-frame only. The V and J calls and clone size come from that table; D and trimming were worked out from the DNA. The sample has 90,000 to 120,000 clones, about four fifths seen once. The specimen sequenced was peripheral blood. This TCR came from a man aged 60 to 75 with acute or convalescent COVID-19.

The CDR3 region has the DNA TGTGCCAGCAGCTACCTGACAGGGGGAAGGTCTGGGGCCAACGTCCTGACTTTC. Its protein product is CASSYLTGGRSGANVLTF. The chain couples TRBV14 to TRBJ2-6; 9 bases line up with TRBD1. V was clipped by 5 bases and J by 1 base; unmatched bases: 9. The CDR3 runs to 18 residues. Germline V gene data show CDR1 as SGHDN and CDR2 as FVKESK.